The 29 T cell receptor beta chains listed next were all sequenced from one sample in a study of blood T cell repertoires in COVID-19 (dated by TCRdb to the early 2020s). Libraries came from the immunoSEQ multiplex PCR assay. TCRdb took over this immuneACCESS table, retaining in-frame rearrangements with V and J assigned. Such tables are incomplete; in checked studies, under half of the missing clones stem from an unresolved V gene, and the remainder is unexplained. The table for this sample lists approximately 200,000 clones; about 86% of them were counted only once. The ten most abundant clones make up around 1.4% of the sample. Sample: peripheral blood. All receptors come from a man younger than 35 with active or convalescent COVID-19.

The rearrangement uses TRBV5-1 and TRBJ2-3, with a weak D call TRBD1 (6 bases). V was clipped by 5 bases and J by 2 bases, with 15 bases between them. Per the germline V gene, CDR1 is SGHRS and CDR2 is YFSETQ. This CDR3 comprises 15 residues. The CDR3 sequence: CASRSTGVITDTQYF. In nucleotides, the CDR3 is TGCGCCAGCAGATCGACAGGCGTAATCACAGATACGCAGTATTTT. Drawing the rest from reference TRBV5-1 and TRBJ2-3, the complete variable domain is KAGVTQTPRYLIKTRGQQVTLSCSPISGHRSVSWYQQTPGQGLQFLFEYFSETQRNKGNFPGRFSGRQFSNSRSEMNVSTLELGDSALYLCASRSTGVITDTQYFGPGTRLTVL.

The V call is TRBV7-2, the J call TRBJ1-3; D perhaps matches TRBD1 (6 bases). Germline V gene data show CDR1 as SGHTA and CDR2 as FQGNSA. Between the trimmed V and J ends, which lost 5 bases and 0 bases, there was a span of 14 bases. This CDR3 contains 16 residues. CDR3 bases: TGTGCCAGCAGCAGGGAGCCAGGGGACTCTGGAAACACCATATATTTT. Translation: CASSREPGDSGNTIYF.

This rearrangement joins TRBV12-3 or TRBV12-4 to TRBJ1-1, with unresolved D. V lost 3 bases and J lost 0, with 5 bases in between. The CDR3 covers 13 residues. Here the CDR3 DNA reads TGTGCCAGCAGTTTGTACATGAACACTGAAGCTTTCTTT. It translates to CASSLYMNTEAFF.

The V gene is TRBV6-5, the J gene TRBJ1-5, with 9 bases matching TRBD1. After removal of 5 bases from V and 1 base from J, the junction contained 3 bases not matched to a gene. CDR3 size: 15 residues. CDR1 and CDR2 (germline): MNHEY, SVGAGI. This CDR3 reads CASSNRGLSNQPQHF. CDR3 sequence (DNA): TGTGCCAGCAGTAACAGGGGGCTAAGCAATCAGCCCCAGCATTTT.

The gene calls are TRBV2 and TRBJ2-1, with 10 bases matching TRBD2. This CDR3 region has 17 residues. From germline, CDR1 is SNHLY and CDR2 FYNNEI. Trimming removed 5 bases from V and 3 bases from J; junction bases left unmatched: 10. CDR3 DNA: TGTGCCAGCAGTCCTCTGGGGGGACTAGCGCTCTACAATGAGCAGTTCTTC. Translating it yields CASSPLGGLALYNEQFF.

The rearrangement joins TRBV4-1 to TRBJ1-5, with D maybe TRBD1 (6 bases). CDR1 and CDR2 from the germline V gene are MGHRA and YSYEKL. Trimming shortened V by 8 bases and J by 0 bases, and 17 bases separated the two germline ends. The CDR3 runs to 16 residues. The DNA of the CDR3 is TGCGCCAGCGGACGACAGGTCGGTTATAGCAATCAGCCCCAGCATTTT. It is translated as CASGRQVGYSNQPQHF.

This clone was observed a single time. This chain uses TRBV28 with TRBJ2-7; perhaps TRBD2 as D (6 bases). This CDR3 contains 13 residues. CDR1 MDHEN and CDR2 SYDVKM come from the germline V gene. The V end lost 5 bases, the J end lost 2 bases, and 10 bases lay between the germline ends. CDR3: CASSGTDTYEQYF. The CDR3 DNA is TGTGCCAGCAGTGGGACTGACACCTACGAGCAGTACTTC.

The V and J genes are TRBV7-9 and TRBJ2-5, with D possibly being TRBD2 (5 bases). The V gene's germline CDR1 is SEHNR and CDR2 FQNEAQ (reference sequence). This CDR3 region has 14 residues. Trimming removed 2 bases from V and 0 bases from J, with 7 bases in between. The CDR3 region is CASSLREYQETQYF. The CDR3 DNA sequence: TGTGCCAGCAGCTTAAGGGAGTACCAAGAGACCCAGTACTTC.

The J gene is TRBJ2-3, the V gene TRBV7-3; D is possibly TRBD2 (7 bases). Trimming cost V 11 bases and J 2 bases, with 17 bases left between them. Looked up from germline, CDR1 is SGHTA and CDR2 is FQGTGA. The CDR3 is 14 residues long. The CDR3 DNA reads TGTGCCTCGAGGGGGAGGGAATTCACAGATACGCAGTATTTT. Translating gives CASRGREFTDTQYF.

In its sample, this clone was seen a few times. The V gene is TRBV5-1, the J gene TRBJ2-3; 9 nucleotides agree with TRBD1. V shed 1 base, J shed 5 bases, and the junction held 5 bases outside the gene matches. In germline, CDR1 is SGHRS, CDR2 YFSETQ. CDR3 length: 15 residues. The CDR3 reads CASSLRGTGKDTQYF. CDR3 bases: TGCGCCAGCAGCTTGAGGGGGACAGGGAAAGATACGCAGTATTTT.

The J gene is TRBJ1-1, the V gene TRBV19, with TRBD1 as a possible D gene (5 bases). Germline loops: CDR1 LNHDA, CDR2 SQIVND (reference sequence). V lost 5 bases and J lost 1, with 23 bases in between. The CDR3 runs 18 residues. CDR3 in amino acids: CASSAIRGGGYPNTEAFF. DNA for the CDR3: TGTGCCAGTAGTGCGATTAGGGGAGGTGGGTATCCGAACACTGAAGCTTTCTTT.

The V gene is TRBV7-2, the J gene TRBJ2-7, with 13 bases matching TRBD2. V was pared by 5 bases and J by 0 bases, with 10 bases of the junction left unmatched. Looked up from germline, CDR1 is SGHTA and CDR2 is FQGNSA. The CDR3 has 18 residues. CDR3 nucleotide sequence: TGTGCCAGCAGCCACTGGGGGGGACTAGCGGGAAACTCCTACGAGCAGTACTTC. It is translated as CASSHWGGLAGNSYEQYF.

The genes are TRBV28 and TRBJ1-2, with TRBD1 matching 8 bases. Germline-derived CDR1 and CDR2 are MDHEN and SYDVKM. CDR3 length: 14 residues. V gave up 6 bases and J gave up 7 bases; unmatched junction bases: 10. The CDR3 spells CASSPGQGKSGYTF. The CDR3 nucleotides read TGTGCCAGCAGCCCCGGACAGGGTAAATCTGGCTACACCTTC.

J is TRBJ1-5 and V is TRBV6-1, with D unclear. The CDR3 consists of 13 residues. The germline CDR1 and CDR2 sequences are MNHNS and SASEGT. Trimming shortened V by 2 bases and J by 7 bases, and 9 bases separated the two germline ends. DNA of the CDR3: TGTGCCAGCAGTGAAACCATGAGGCAGCCCCAGCATTTT. Translating it yields CASSETMRQPQHF.

This rearrangement joins TRBV11-2 to TRBJ1-4, with TRBD1 identical over 9 bases. V was clipped by 5 bases and J by 8 bases; unmatched bases: 15. Germline V lookup: CDR1 SGHAT, CDR2 FQNNGV. This CDR3 region has 17 residues. The CDR3 reads CASSGRDRADTREKLFF. The CDR3 DNA follows: TGTGCCAGCAGCGGCCGGGACAGGGCAGACACGAGGGAAAAACTGTTTTTT.

The chain uses TRBV19 and TRBJ2-7; a weak D match, TRBD2 (5 bases). The CDR3 runs to 17 residues. Germline V gives CDR1 LNHDA, CDR2 SQIVND (reference sequence). Trimming took 2 bases from V and 0 from J, leaving 17 bases between them. The CDR3 loop reads CASSISPWRSSSYEQYF. The CDR3 DNA follows: TGTGCCAGTAGTATATCCCCATGGAGGTCTAGCTCCTACGAGCAGTACTTC.

The sample holds one count of this clone. The genes are TRBV29-1 and TRBJ1-1; 7 nucleotides align to TRBD1. Germline assignment: CDR1 SQVTM and CDR2 ANQGSEA. This CDR3 has 13 amino acids. After removal of 4 bases from V and 4 bases from J, the junction contained 6 bases not matched to a gene. The CDR3 bases are TGCAGCGTTGGTGCGGCAGGGGGCACTGAAGCTTTCTTT. It is translated as CSVGAAGGTEAFF.

The chain links TRBV29-1 to TRBJ2-3, with TRBD1 matching over 8 bases. In germline, CDR1 is SQVTM, CDR2 ANQGSEA. Trimming took 8 bases from V and 5 from J; bases not matched to a gene: 9. The CDR3 contains 13 residues. In DNA, the CDR3 is TGCAGCCTAAGAGGACAGGGCATAGATACGCAGTATTTT. Its protein product is CSLRGQGIDTQYF.

This clone was seen only once. V is TRBV12-3 or TRBV12-4 and J is TRBJ1-1, with D possibly being TRBD1 (6 bases). The CDR3 loop spans 12 amino acids. V was clipped by 7 bases and J by 5 bases, with 11 bases between them. The CDR3 sequence: CASTFTGTEAFF. The CDR3 nucleotides read TGTGCCAGCACCTTTACAGGGACTGAAGCTTTCTTT.

This CDR3 is CASSLRQGANYGYTF. As DNA, the CDR3 is TGTGCCAGTAGCCTGAGACAGGGCGCTAACTATGGCTACACCTTC. V usage is TRBV19 and J usage is TRBJ1-2; 7 bases align to TRBD1. Germline V gives CDR1 LNHDA, CDR2 SQIVND (reference sequence). With V trimmed by 6 bases and J by 0 bases, 7 bases remained unmatched. This CDR3 is 15 amino acids long.

The genes are TRBV5-4 and TRBJ2-3; 8 bases agree with TRBD1. Germline lookup yields CDR1 SGHNT and CDR2 YYREEE (reference sequence). V was clipped by 3 bases and J by 5 bases; unmatched bases: 8. The CDR3 length is 15 residues. The CDR3 bases are TGTGCCAGCAGCTGGAGGGACAGGTTCAAAGATACGCAGTATTTT. Its protein is CASSWRDRFKDTQYF.

The rearrangement uses TRBV11-2 and TRBJ2-3; TRBD1 aligns across 7 bases. The CDR3 totals 12 residues. Trimming took 5 bases from V and 11 from J; bases not matched to a gene: 7. Per germline, CDR1 SGHAT and CDR2 FQNNGV. In DNA, the CDR3 is TGTGCCAGCAGCCCAGGGACAGTTGGGCAGTATTTT. It translates to CASSPGTVGQYF.

V and J are TRBV5-4 and TRBJ2-7, with 8 nucleotides matching TRBD1. The germline V gene encodes CDR1 SGHNT and CDR2 YYREEE (reference sequence). The V segment lost 5 bases and the J segment 4 bases; nucleotides outside the gene matches: 8. This CDR3 spans 14 amino acids. CDR3 sequence reads: CASSDGQGRYEQYF. In DNA, the CDR3 is TGTGCCAGCAGTGATGGACAGGGTCGGTACGAGCAGTACTTC.

The chain carries TRBV28 and TRBJ1-5; D uncertain. The CDR3 totals 14 residues. Trimming removed 5 bases at V and 2 bases at J, with 10 bases between. CDR1 is MDHEN, CDR2 SYDVKM, per germline. For the CDR3, the DNA is TGTGCCAGCAGTAGCGCGGCAGGCAATCAGCCCCAGCATTTT. Its protein is CASSSAAGNQPQHF.

The genes are TRBV19 and TRBJ2-1, with TRBD2 matching 9 bases. Germline V gene lookup returns CDR1 LNHDA and CDR2 SQIVND (reference sequence). CDR3 size: 16 residues. J lost 4 bases, V lost 7 bases, and 11 bases had no gene match. In nucleotides, the CDR3 is TGTGCCAGTAAGTCCATTGGGACTAGCTTATACAATGAGCAGTTCTTC. As protein: CASKSIGTSLYNEQFF.

The chain combines TRBV7-2 with TRBJ2-2; 7 bases line up with TRBD2. CDR3 length: 17 amino acids. V lost 2 bases and J lost 0; bases outside the gene matches: 6. Germline-derived CDR1 and CDR2 are SGHTA and FQGNSA. The CDR3, as DNA: TGTGCCAGCAGCTTAAGGTCCCTAGCGGCGAACACCGGGGAGCTGTTTTTT. Amino acids: CASSLRSLAANTGELFF.

V gene TRBV5-8 combines with J gene TRBJ2-1, with TRBD2 matching over 8 bases. Germline loops: CDR1 SGHTS, CDR2 YDEGEE. V dropped 5 bases and J dropped 6; count of bases not matched to a gene: 10. This CDR3 is built from 15 residues. The CDR3 sequence: CASRWGTRLANEQFF. The CDR3 coding sequence is TGTGCCAGCAGGTGGGGGACTAGGCTAGCCAATGAGCAGTTCTTC.

This clone occurred once. The V and J genes are TRBV5-1 and TRBJ2-6, with no clear D. V lost 5 bases and J lost 2, with 8 bases in between. Germline CDR1 and CDR2: SGHRS and YFSETQ. This CDR3 is 14 amino acids long. CDR3 nucleotides: TGCGCCAGCAGGGAGCAGCCTGGGGCCAACGTCCTGACTTTC. It translates to CASREQPGANVLTF.

V usage is TRBV6-5 and J usage is TRBJ2-1; 7 positions match TRBD2. Germline CDR1 reads MNHEY; CDR2 reads SVGAGI. The CDR3 covers 14 residues. J gave up 3 bases and V 2 bases, and 1 base lay outside the gene matches. The CDR3 region has the DNA TGTGCCAGCAGTTACGCGGGAGTCTACAATGAGCAGTTCTTC. Protein: CASSYAGVYNEQFF.